This record covers a single T cell receptor beta chain. As yet, its antigen is unknown. In germline, CDR1 is SGHAT, CDR2 FQNNGV. The CDR3 is 17 residues long. V lost 2 bases to trimming and J lost 8 bases, with 21 bases between them. Time point: persistent/refractory GD, antithyroid drugs over 5 years with positive TRAb. From RNA extracted from PBMCs, the TCR library was made. This sample was included in a study of regulatory T cells in long-lasting Graves disease. Across the study: In persistent Graves' disease, antithyroid drugs had been taken for over 5 years and TSH receptor antibodies stayed positive.

Investigators prepared the TCR beta libraries by applying iRepertoire HTBI primers and Arm-PCR of CDR3 regions. TCRdb used MiXCR to reprocess the multiplex PCR reads, holding one entry per CDR3 protein. There are about 470,000 distinct CDR3 sequences in the sample; roughly 20% occur only once, and 6.5% to 8% lies in the top ten. Study findings and constraints: Graves' patients with persistent disease showed TCR diversity lower than patients newly diagnosed. Persistent disease was associated with favored TRBV28 usage and with favored use of TRBJ1-2 and TRBJ2-5.

The chain is built from TRBV11-2 and TRBJ2-2; no reliable D call. The clonotype was recovered from a female donor with Graves disease. The sample here was peripheral blood mononuclear cells (PBMCs), taken when the disease was refractory, from a patient treated with antithyroid drugs. The CDR3 sequence: CASSLKLYFPSEGELFF. The DNA for the CDR3 is TGTGCCAGCAGCTTAAAACTATATTTCCCCTCGGAGGGGGAGCTGTTTTTT.